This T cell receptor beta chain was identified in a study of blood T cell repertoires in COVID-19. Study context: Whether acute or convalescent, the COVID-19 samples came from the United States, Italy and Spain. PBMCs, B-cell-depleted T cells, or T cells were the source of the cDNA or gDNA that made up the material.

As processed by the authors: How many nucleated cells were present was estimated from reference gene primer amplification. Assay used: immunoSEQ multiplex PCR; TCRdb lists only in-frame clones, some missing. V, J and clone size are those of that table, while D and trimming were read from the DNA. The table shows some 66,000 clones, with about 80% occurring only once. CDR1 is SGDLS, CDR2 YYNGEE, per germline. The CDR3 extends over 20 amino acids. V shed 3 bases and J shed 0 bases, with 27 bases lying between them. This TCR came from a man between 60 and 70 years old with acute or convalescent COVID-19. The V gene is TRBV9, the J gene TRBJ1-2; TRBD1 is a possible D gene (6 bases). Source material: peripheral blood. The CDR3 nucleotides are TGTGCCAGCAGCGCTCCACGACCGGGAACAGGGATTCGGGCTAACTATGGCTACACCTTC. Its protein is CASSAPRPGTGIRANYGYTF.